Reported below is one T cell receptor beta chain. What it binds is not known. Treatment indicated: over 15 received Ad26.COV2.S at low or high dose, single or two shots; 5 received placebo; per-sample allocation not given. All samples were drawn on day 63, counting from the first vaccine or placebo injection. Libraries were prepared by immunoSEQ multiplex PCR; TCRdb keeps only in-frame clonotypes and omits some of them. This sample yields about 400,000 clones, of which about 83% are seen a single time; nearly 7.5% belongs to the top ten. The V end was cut by 4 bases, the J end by 4 bases, with 13 bases between. Germline assignment: CDR1 MNHEY and CDR2 SVGEGT. The CDR3 spans 14 residues. The record originates from a study of Ad26.COV2.S vaccination and SARS-CoV-2 variants. Study background: Intramuscularly, Ad26.COV2.S was given either once or twice, 56 days apart.

Study-level results: Vaccine and placebo recipients had similar non-spike TCR breadth. People given the vaccine had a wider spike-specific TCR breadth than placebo recipients did. Responses of spike-specific T cells (both CD8+ and CD4+) reportedly showed substantial breadth after vaccination.

This TCR came from a person aged 18-65 years who received the Ad26.COV2.S COVID-19 vaccine or a placebo. J is TRBJ1-1 and V is TRBV6-2 or TRBV6-3, with D perhaps matching TRBD1 (6 bases). Specimen: peripheral blood, collected in a trial of Ad26.COV2.S vaccine versus placebo. DNA of the CDR3: TGTGCCAGCAGTTTCGGGGGCGGCGGCACTGAAGCTTTCTTT. It translates to CASSFGGGGTEAFF.